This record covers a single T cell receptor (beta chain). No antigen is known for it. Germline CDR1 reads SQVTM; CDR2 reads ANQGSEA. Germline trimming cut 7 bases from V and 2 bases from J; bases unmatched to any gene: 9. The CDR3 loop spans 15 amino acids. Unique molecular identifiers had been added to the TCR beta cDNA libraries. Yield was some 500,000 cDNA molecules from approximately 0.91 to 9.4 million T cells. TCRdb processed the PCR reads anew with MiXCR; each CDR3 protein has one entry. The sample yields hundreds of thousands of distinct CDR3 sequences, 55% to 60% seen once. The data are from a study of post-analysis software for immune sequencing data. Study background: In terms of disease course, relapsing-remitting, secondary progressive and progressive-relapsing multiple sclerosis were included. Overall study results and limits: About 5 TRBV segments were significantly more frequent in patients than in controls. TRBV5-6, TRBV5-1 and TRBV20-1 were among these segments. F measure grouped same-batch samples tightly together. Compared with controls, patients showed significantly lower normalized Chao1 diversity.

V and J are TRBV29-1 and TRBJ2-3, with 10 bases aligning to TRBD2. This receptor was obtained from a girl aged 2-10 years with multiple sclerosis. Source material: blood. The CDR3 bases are TGCAGCGGCCGGACTAGCGGAATTCCCACAGATACGCAGTATTTT. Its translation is CSGRTSGIPTDTQYF.